Listed below are T cell receptor beta chains from one sample, sequenced in a study of shared clonotypes between healthy human individuals. Only in-frame clones appear in the TCRdb table, and some are missing; sequencing was by immunoSEQ multiplex PCR. The table records 2 million to 2.5 million clones, around 96% of them present only once. The sample comprised naive CD8+ T cells sorted from blood. These receptors came from a young man in good health. Each CDR3 is given with its conserved first and last residue. A D gene is named only where the DNA matches it firmly. Rows give clone size only sometimes, using once, few, many, or a class for an expanded clone.

J	D	V	size	CDR3	DNA
TRBJ1-2	TRBD1	TRBV6-6	NA	CASRQLTGFSGDGYTF	TGTGCCAGCAGGCAACTGACAGGGTTTAGCGGGGATGGCTACACCTTC
TRBJ2-1	NA	TRBV27	NA	CASSFGGYNEQFF	TGTGCCAGCAGTTTTGGCGGATACAATGAGCAGTTCTTC
TRBJ2-4	TRBD1	TRBV7-9	NA	CASSTETGGSAKNIQYF	TGTGCCAGCAGCACCGAGACAGGGGGCTCAGCCAAAAACATTCAGTACTTC
TRBJ2-7	NA	TRBV5-6	once	CASSLFETLTYEQYF	TGTGCCAGCAGCTTGTTCGAGACTCTCACCTACGAGCAGTACTTC
TRBJ1-5	NA	TRBV7-9	NA	CASSLGQEGNSNQPQHF	TGTGCCAGCAGCTTAGGGCAGGAGGGGAATAGCAATCAGCCCCAGCATTTT
TRBJ1-5	NA	TRBV15	NA	CATSRARTERNQPQHF	TGTGCCACCAGCAGAGCCCGGACTGAGCGCAATCAGCCCCAGCATTTT
TRBJ2-5	NA	TRBV2	NA	CASSRLVGPETQYF	TGTGCCAGCAGCAGACTAGTGGGCCCAGAGACCCAGTACTTC
TRBJ1-2	NA	TRBV4-3	NA	CASSQDPGNLGGYTF	TGCGCCAGCAGCCAAGACCCGGGAAATCTCGGTGGCTACACCTTC
TRBJ2-7	NA	TRBV5-1	NA	CASSLPLSCEQYF	TGCGCCAGCAGCTTGCCACTCTCCTGCGAGCAGTACTTC
TRBJ1-2	NA	TRBV2	NA	CASSEWQNDYGYTF	TGTGCCAGCAGTGAGTGGCAGAATGACTATGGCTACACCTTC
TRBJ2-2	NA	TRBV10-1	NA	CASSPGEGTGELFF	TGCGCCAGCAGTCCAGGGGAAGGGACCGGGGAGCTGTTTTTT
TRBJ2-7	TRBD1	TRBV28	NA	CASTHRGAYEQYF	TGTGCCAGCACCCACAGGGGCGCCTACGAGCAGTACTTC
TRBJ1-1	TRBD1	TRBV12-5	NA	CASGLGPGQGSKNTEAFF	TGTGCTAGTGGTTTGGGACCGGGACAGGGGTCTAAGAACACTGAAGCTTTCTTT
TRBJ2-1	NA	TRBV11-2	NA	CASSLSGYSYNEQFF	TGTGCCAGCAGCTTATCAGGGTACTCCTACAATGAGCAGTTCTTC
TRBJ1-2	NA	TRBV28	NA	CASSLSGRNYGYTF	TGTGCCAGCAGTTTGTCAGGGCGAAACTATGGCTACACCTTC
TRBJ1-1	NA	TRBV7-9	NA	CASTHMGSGTEAFF	TGTGCCAGCACGCATATGGGATCCGGAACTGAAGCTTTCTTT
TRBJ2-2	TRBD1	TRBV28	NA	CASSGGTGGTGELFF	TGTGCCAGCAGTGGAGGGACAGGGGGCACCGGGGAGCTGTTTTTT
TRBJ1-1	NA	TRBV9	NA	CASSPGTGPNTEAFF	TGTGCCAGCAGCCCGGGAACAGGGCCCAACACTGAAGCTTTCTTT
TRBJ2-1	NA	TRBV7-9	once	CASSATGGSEQFF	TGTGCCAGCAGCGCAACGGGCGGGTCGGAGCAGTTCTTC
TRBJ2-7	NA	TRBV15	NA	CATSRGTHEAYEQYF	TGTGCCACCAGCAGAGGGACACATGAAGCCTACGAGCAGTACTTC
TRBJ2-1	TRBD1	TRBV29-1	NA	CSVEGQGSYNEQFF	TGCAGCGTTGAGGGACAGGGATCCTACAATGAGCAGTTCTTC
TRBJ1-1	NA	TRBV4-1	NA	CASSQEEITGPWGTEAFF	TGCGCCAGCAGCCAAGAGGAAATAACAGGGCCCTGGGGGACTGAAGCTTTCTTT
TRBJ2-1	TRBD2	TRBV14	NA	CASSLIAGSYNEQFF	TGTGCCAGCAGCCTGATAGCGGGGTCCTACAATGAGCAGTTCTTC
TRBJ1-3	NA	TRBV7-9	NA	CASSQEFSGNTIYF	TGTGCCAGCAGCCAAGAATTCTCTGGAAACACCATATATTTT
TRBJ1-6	TRBD1	TRBV27	NA	CASSLLGSGGIGSPLHF	TGTGCCAGCAGTTTACTCGGATCAGGGGGCATCGGTTCACCCCTCCACTTT
TRBJ2-3	NA	TRBV5-4	NA	CASSPTVDGTDTQYF	TGTGCCAGCAGCCCGACAGTGGACGGCACAGATACGCAGTATTTT
TRBJ2-7	NA	TRBV29-1	NA	CSVEQGVYEQYF	TGCAGCGTTGAACAGGGAGTCTACGAGCAGTACTTC
TRBJ2-5	TRBD2	TRBV5-1	NA	CASSARGGTQETQYF	TGCGCCAGCAGTGCTCGCGGGGGGACCCAAGAGACCCAGTACTTC
TRBJ2-7	TRBD2	TRBV10-2	NA	CASSPGLVSYEQYF	TGCGCCAGCAGTCCGGGACTAGTATCCTACGAGCAGTACTTC
TRBJ2-7	NA	TRBV9	NA	CASSVALGHYEQYF	TGTGCCAGCAGCGTAGCTCTAGGGCACTACGAGCAGTACTTC
TRBJ1-2	TRBD1	TRBV6-5	NA	CASRTGTDYGYTF	TGTGCCAGCAGAACCGGGACAGACTATGGCTACACCTTC
TRBJ2-1	NA	TRBV4-1	once	CASSQEGYDEQFF	TGCGCCAGCAGCCAAGAAGGGTACGATGAGCAGTTCTTC
TRBJ1-1	TRBD1	TRBV7-9	NA	CASSHGTGGRDTEAFF	TGTGCCAGCAGCCACGGGACAGGGGGGAGAGACACTGAAGCTTTCTTT
TRBJ2-1	TRBD1	TRBV5-4	NA	CASSLGDRGPNNEQFF	TGTGCCAGCAGCTTGGGGGACAGGGGGCCTAACAATGAGCAGTTCTTC
TRBJ1-1	NA	TRBV13	NA	CASSLGDKLTEAFF	TGTGCCAGCAGCTTAGGGGACAAGCTCACTGAAGCTTTCTTT
TRBJ2-7	TRBD2	TRBV6-1	NA	CASSTSGGAFYEQYF	TGTGCCAGCAGTACTAGCGGGGGGGCTTTTTACGAGCAGTACTTC
TRBJ2-7	NA	TRBV5-6	NA	CASSPENSYEQYF	TGTGCCAGCAGCCCAGAGAACTCCTACGAGCAGTACTTC
TRBJ2-1	NA	TRBV7-9	NA	CASSLFAGPFLGEQFF	TGTGCCAGCAGCTTATTTGCAGGGCCATTCTTGGGTGAGCAGTTCTTC
TRBJ2-7	TRBD1	TRBV4-1	NA	CASSPGQGARDEQYF	TGCGCCAGCAGTCCCGGACAGGGGGCGCGGGACGAGCAGTACTTC
TRBJ2-6	TRBD2	TRBV9	NA	CASSLGLAVDSGANVLTF	TGTGCCAGCAGCCTTGGACTAGCGGTTGATTCTGGGGCCAACGTCCTGACTTTC
TRBJ1-6	TRBD1	TRBV5-6	NA	CASSSGTEPYTNNSPLHF	TGTGCCAGCAGCTCGGGGACAGAACCTTACACTAATAATTCACCCCTCCACTTT
TRBJ2-1	NA	TRBV10-2	NA	CASSVPGLDSYNEQFF	TGCGCCAGCAGTGTGCCGGGACTCGACTCCTACAATGAGCAGTTCTTC
TRBJ1-2	NA	TRBV18	once	CASSPEGLYGYTF	TGTGCCAGCTCACCAGAAGGGCTCTATGGCTACACCTTC
TRBJ1-4	NA	TRBV9	NA	CASSVVDGAEKLFF	TGTGCCAGCAGCGTAGTGGACGGAGCCGAAAAACTGTTTTTT
TRBJ1-4	NA	TRBV10-2	NA	CASSLDSGGNEKLFF	TGCGCCAGCAGTTTGGACAGCGGAGGAAATGAAAAACTGTTTTTT
TRBJ1-2	NA	TRBV19	NA	CASSILPLVRNYGYTF	TGTGCCAGTAGTATCCTCCCCTTGGTTCGGAACTATGGCTACACCTTC
TRBJ2-2	NA	TRBV5-1	NA	CASSLGPGHPGELFF	TGCGCCAGCAGCTTGGGGCCGGGTCACCCCGGGGAGCTGTTTTTT
TRBJ2-7	TRBD2	TRBV6-5	few	CASSYGGGEQYF	TGTGCCAGCAGTTACGGGGGGGGCGAGCAGTACTTC